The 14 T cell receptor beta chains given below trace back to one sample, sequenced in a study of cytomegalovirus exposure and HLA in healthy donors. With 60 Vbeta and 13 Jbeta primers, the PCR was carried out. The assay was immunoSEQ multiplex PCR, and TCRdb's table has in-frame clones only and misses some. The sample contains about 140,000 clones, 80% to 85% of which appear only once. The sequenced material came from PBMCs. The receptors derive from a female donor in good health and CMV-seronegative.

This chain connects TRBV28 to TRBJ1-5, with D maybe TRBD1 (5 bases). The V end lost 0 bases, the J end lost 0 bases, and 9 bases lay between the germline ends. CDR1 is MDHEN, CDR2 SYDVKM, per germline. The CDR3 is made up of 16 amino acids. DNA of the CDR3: TGTGCCAGCAGTTTATGGACAGCCAGTAGCAATCAGCCCCAGCATTTT. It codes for CASSLWTASSNQPQHF.

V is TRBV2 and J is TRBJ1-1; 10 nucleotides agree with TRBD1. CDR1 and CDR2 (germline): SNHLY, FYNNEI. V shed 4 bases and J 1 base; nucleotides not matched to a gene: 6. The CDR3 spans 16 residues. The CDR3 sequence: CASSARQGAGNTEAFF. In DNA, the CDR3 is TGTGCCAGCAGTGCGAGACAGGGGGCGGGGAACACTGAAGCTTTCTTT.

CDR3 in DNA: TGTGCCAGCAGCTCCCCATTGGGGGGGGCCCTGGGAGAGACCCAGTACTTC. Protein sequence: CASSSPLGGALGETQYF. V usage is TRBV11-2 and J usage is TRBJ2-5, with D tentatively TRBD2 (7 bases). Per the germline V gene, CDR1 is SGHAT and CDR2 is FQNNGV. This CDR3 has 17 amino acids. The V and J ends lost 4 bases and 4 bases respectively, with 22 bases between them.

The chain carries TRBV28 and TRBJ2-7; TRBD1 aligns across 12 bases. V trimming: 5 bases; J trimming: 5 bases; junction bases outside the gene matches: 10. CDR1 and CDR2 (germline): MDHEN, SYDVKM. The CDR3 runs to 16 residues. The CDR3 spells CASSLRPGQGAHEQYF. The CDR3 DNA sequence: TGTGCCAGCAGTCTCCGACCGGGACAGGGGGCACACGAGCAGTACTTC.

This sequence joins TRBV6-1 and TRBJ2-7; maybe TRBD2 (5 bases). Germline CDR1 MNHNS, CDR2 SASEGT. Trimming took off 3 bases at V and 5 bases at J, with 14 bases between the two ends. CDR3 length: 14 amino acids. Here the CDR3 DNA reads TGTGCCAGCAGTGACTGGGGTCGGCGGGACGAGCAGTACTTC. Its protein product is CASSDWGRRDEQYF.

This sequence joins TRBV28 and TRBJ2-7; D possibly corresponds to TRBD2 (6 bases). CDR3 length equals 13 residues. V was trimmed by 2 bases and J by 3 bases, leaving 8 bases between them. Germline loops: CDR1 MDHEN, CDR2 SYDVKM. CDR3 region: CASSLGGNYEQYF. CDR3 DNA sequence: TGTGCCAGCAGTTTAGGGGGGAACTACGAGCAGTACTTC.

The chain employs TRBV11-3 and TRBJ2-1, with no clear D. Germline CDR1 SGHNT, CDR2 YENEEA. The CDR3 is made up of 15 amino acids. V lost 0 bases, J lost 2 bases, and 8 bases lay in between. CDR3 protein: CASSLDRGTYNEQFF. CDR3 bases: TGTGCCAGCAGCTTAGATCGAGGTACCTACAATGAGCAGTTCTTC.

The CDR3 spells CASSYQMNTEAFF. The DNA for the CDR3 is TGTGCCAGCAGCTACCAGATGAACACTGAAGCTTTCTTT. The V gene is TRBV5-4, the J gene TRBJ1-1, with no clear D. Germline CDR1 SGHNT, CDR2 YYREEE (reference sequence). Trimming left V 3 bases short and J 0 bases short, with 6 bases between. This CDR3 contains 13 residues.

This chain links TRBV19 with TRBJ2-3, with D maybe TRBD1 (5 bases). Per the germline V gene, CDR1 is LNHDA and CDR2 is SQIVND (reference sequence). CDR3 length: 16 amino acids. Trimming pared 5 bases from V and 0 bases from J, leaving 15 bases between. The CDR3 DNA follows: TGTGCCAGTAGTTTATCCGACAGTGCTAGCACAGATACGCAGTATTTT. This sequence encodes CASSLSDSASTDTQYF.

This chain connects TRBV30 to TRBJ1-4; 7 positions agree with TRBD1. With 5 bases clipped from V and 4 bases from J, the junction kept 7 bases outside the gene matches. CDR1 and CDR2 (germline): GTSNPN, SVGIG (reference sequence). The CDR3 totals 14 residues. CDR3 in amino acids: CAWGEGTVNEKLFF. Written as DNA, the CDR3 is TGTGCCTGGGGAGAAGGGACAGTTAATGAAAAACTGTTTTTT.

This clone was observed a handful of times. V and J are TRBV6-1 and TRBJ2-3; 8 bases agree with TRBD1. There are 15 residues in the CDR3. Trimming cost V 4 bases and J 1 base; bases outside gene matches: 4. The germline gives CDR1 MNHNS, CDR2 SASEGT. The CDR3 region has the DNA TGTGCCAGCAGTGCAGGGGGCGCCGGCACAGATACGCAGTATTTT. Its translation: CASSAGGAGTDTQYF.

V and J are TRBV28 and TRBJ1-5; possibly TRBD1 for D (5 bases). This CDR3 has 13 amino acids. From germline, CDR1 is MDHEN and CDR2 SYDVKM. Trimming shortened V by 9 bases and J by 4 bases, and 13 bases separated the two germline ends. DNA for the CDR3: TGTGCCAGTGGGGCCCAAGGGAATCAGCCCCAGCATTTT. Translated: CASGAQGNQPQHF.

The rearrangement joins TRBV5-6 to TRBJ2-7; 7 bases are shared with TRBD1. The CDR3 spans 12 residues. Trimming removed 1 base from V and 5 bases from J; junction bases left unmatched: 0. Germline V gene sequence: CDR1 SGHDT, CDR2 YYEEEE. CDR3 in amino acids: CASSLTGDEQYF. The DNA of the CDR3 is TGTGCCAGCAGCTTGACAGGGGACGAGCAGTACTTC.

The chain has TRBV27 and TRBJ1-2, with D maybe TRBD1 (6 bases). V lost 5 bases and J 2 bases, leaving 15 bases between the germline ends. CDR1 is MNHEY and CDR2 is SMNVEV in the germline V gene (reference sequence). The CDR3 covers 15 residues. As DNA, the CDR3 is TGTGCCAGCAGTCCGGGTGGGGGCTTAAACTATGGCTACACCTTC. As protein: CASSPGGGLNYGYTF.